A selection of T cell receptor beta chains follows, all from one sample in a study of blood T cell repertoires in COVID-19. Profiling relied on immunoSEQ multiplex PCR, and the TCRdb table lists in-frame clones only, not all of them. There are roughly 160,000 clones in the sample; around nine tenths occur only once, and about 0.6% lies in the top ten. Sequencing was performed on peripheral blood. Every receptor here comes from a man between 60 and 75 years old with COVID-19, enrolled during active disease. Both conserved end residues are part of each CDR3. D genes are given only for firm matches. Rows give clone size only sometimes, using once, few, many, or a class for an expanded clone.

j_gene	abundance	d_gene	v_gene	CDR3nt	CDR3aa
TRBJ2-2	once	-	TRBV30	TGTGCCTGGAGTGTAGGCGGATACACCGGGGAGCTGTTTTTT	CAWSVGGYTGELFF
TRBJ2-5	once	-	TRBV29-1	TGCAGCGTTGAAGAACAGAGAGAGACCCAGTACTTC	CSVEEQRETQYF
TRBJ1-4	-	TRBD1	TRBV11-2	TGTGCCAGCAGCGTACAGGGGATTAATGAAAAACTGTTTTTT	CASSVQGINEKLFF
TRBJ1-1	once	-	TRBV2	TGTGCCAGCAGGCCAGGGGATTGGACTGAAGCTTTCTTT	CASRPGDWTEAFF
TRBJ1-1	once	-	TRBV10-2	TGCGCCAGCAGTGAGGTCGGAGCGACGAACACTGAAGCTTTCTTT	CASSEVGATNTEAFF
TRBJ2-7	-	TRBD1	TRBV11-3	TGTGCCAGCAGCTTATCTGTCGTGGGGACAGGGATTTACGAGCAGTACTTC	CASSLSVVGTGIYEQYF
TRBJ2-1	few	TRBD1	TRBV11-2	TGTGCCAGCAGCAGGACAGGGGCGACTCTCGATGAGCAGTTCTTC	CASSRTGATLDEQFF
TRBJ2-2	few	TRBD1	TRBV19	TGTGCCAGTAATCACGGGGACAGCAACACCGGGGAGCTGTTTTTT	CASNHGDSNTGELFF
TRBJ1-2	-	TRBD1	TRBV11-2	TGTGCCAGCAGCGCACAGGGGAACTATGGCTACACCTTC	CASSAQGNYGYTF
TRBJ1-3	once	-	TRBV6-4	TGTGCCAGCAGTGAGGCAGCTGGAAACACCATATATTTT	CASSEAAGNTIYF
TRBJ2-7	-	TRBD2	TRBV19	TGTGCCAGTAGTCTGACGGGGGGACTGGGGGAGCAGTACTTC	CASSLTGGLGEQYF
TRBJ2-4	-	TRBD1	TRBV7-8	TGTGCCAGCAGCCGGTGGGACAGCCTAGCCAAAAACATTCAGTACTTC	CASSRWDSLAKNIQYF
TRBJ1-1	-	-	TRBV3-1/TRBV3-2	TGTGCCAGCAGCCAGGTGGACAGTAACACTGAAGCTTTCTTT	CASSQVDSNTEAFF
TRBJ1-1	-	-	TRBV6-5	TGTGCCAGCACTCAACGGGGGGGAGTCAACACTGAAGCTTTCTTT	CASTQRGGVNTEAFF
TRBJ2-2	-	-	TRBV5-4	TGTGCCAGCAGCTTGGTTGGTAGCGGCGCTACCGGGGAGCTGTTTTTT	CASSLVGSGATGELFF
TRBJ2-5	-	-	TRBV6-5	TGTGCCAGCCGGGTCACAGGCCAAGAGACCCAGTACTTC	CASRVTGQETQYF
TRBJ1-1	-	TRBD1	TRBV25-1	TGTGCCAGCAGTAAGAGACAGGGGGACACTGAAGCTTTCTTT	CASSKRQGDTEAFF
TRBJ1-2	-	TRBD1	TRBV29-1	TGCAGCGGGAGGCAGGGGGACTATGGCTACACCTTC	CSGRQGDYGYTF
TRBJ1-2	once	TRBD1	TRBV18	TGTGCCAGCTCACGCTCCAGGCAGGGGGCGGATGGCTACACCTTC	CASSRSRQGADGYTF
TRBJ1-1	-	TRBD1	TRBV7-2	TGTGCCAGCAGCCTAAACCCTTCAGGGGGCCGTACTGAAGCTTTCTTT	CASSLNPSGGRTEAFF
TRBJ1-1	-	TRBD1	TRBV28	TGTGCCAGCAGTTTGGTGGGGGGACAGGGTGGCACTGAAGCTTTCTTT	CASSLVGGQGGTEAFF
TRBJ2-2	-	TRBD1	TRBV9	TGTGCCAGCTCGTCTAGCGACAGGGGTACCGGGGAGCTGTTTTTT	CASSSSDRGTGELFF
TRBJ2-2	-	TRBD1	TRBV7-2	TGTGCCAGCACCCAGAGACAGGGCTCAGGAGGGGAGCTGTTTTTT	CASTQRQGSGGELFF
TRBJ2-7	-	TRBD1	TRBV27	TGTGCCAGCAGTCTCAACCGGGACAGGGCCGTCCCGGGGCAGTACTTC	CASSLNRDRAVPGQYF